Listed below are T cell receptor beta chains from one sample, sequenced in a study of blood T cells in healthy people across ages. From the 5' RACE reads, TCRdb called clonotypes with MiXCR, one entry per CDR3 protein. Of about 730,000 distinct CDR3 sequences listed, 43% were seen once; the top ten hold more than 20%. The sample taken for sequencing was blood. All receptors derive from a woman aged 60-75 years in good health. CDR3s include the opening cysteine and the closing phenylalanine or tryptophan. D genes are given only for firm matches. The listing skips clone size in some rows; elsewhere it reads once, few, many or a size class.

>TRBV20-1|14|TRBD2|TRBJ2-3|.
TGCAGTGCTAGGGGACTAGCTACCACAGATACGCAGTATTTT
CSARGLATTDTQYF
>TRBV28|13|.|TRBJ2-5|.
TGTGCCAGACAGGGACTTTCGGAGGAGACCCAGTACTTC
CARQGLSEETQYF
>TRBV28|13|TRBD1|TRBJ2-3|few
TGTGCTACCCGGGACAGTAGCACAGATACGCAGTATTTT
CATRDSSTDTQYF
>TRBV7-2|15|.|TRBJ2-3|.
TGTGCCAGCAGCTTATCACTTGCAACCACAGATACGCAGTATTTT
CASSLSLATTDTQYF
>TRBV13|13|.|TRBJ2-1|few
TGTGCCAGCAGCCTCTCCCCCGGGGATGAGCAGTTCTTC
CASSLSPGDEQFF
>TRBV28|18|TRBD2|TRBJ2-5|once
TGTGCCAGCAGCCGGACTAGCGGGAGGGCCCCTCAACAAGAGACCCAGTACTTC
CASSRTSGRAPQQETQYF
>TRBV28|13|.|TRBJ2-7|.
TGTGCCAGCAAGGGGGGAGGTGTCTACGAGCAGTACTTC
CASKGGGVYEQYF
>TRBV27|13|.|TRBJ2-7|.
TGTGCCAGCAGTATGACAAGCTGGGGCGAGCAGTACTTC
CASSMTSWGEQYF
>TRBV9|15|.|TRBJ2-1|.
TGTGCCAGCAGCGCCACAACGGGGAGTTCGAATGAGCAGTTCTTC
CASSATTGSSNEQFF
>TRBV7-2|15|TRBD1|TRBJ1-5|few
TGTGCCAGCAGCTTAGCGGGACAGGTCAATCAGCCCCAGCATTTT
CASSLAGQVNQPQHF
>TRBV7-2|13|TRBD1|TRBJ1-2|.
TGTGCCAGCAGCCCGGACAGGGGACCGGGCTACACCTTC
CASSPDRGPGYTF
>TRBV11-3|15|TRBD1|TRBJ2-1|.
TGTGCCAGCAGCTACGGACAGGGGGCGATAAATGAGCAGTTCTTC
CASSYGQGAINEQFF
>TRBV6-5|14|.|TRBJ1-2|.
TGTGCCAGCAGCTCTATCGGGGGTCGCTATGGCTACACCTTC
CASSSIGGRYGYTF
>TRBV28|17|TRBD2|TRBJ2-7|.
TGTGCCAGCAGCCAATTACCGGGACTAGCAGTCTCCTACGAGCAGTACTTC
CASSQLPGLAVSYEQYF
>TRBV6-2/TRBV6-3|16|TRBD2|TRBJ2-1|.
TGTGCCAACAGTTACGTTCGGACTAGCGGGAACCATGAGCAGTTCTTC
CANSYVRTSGNHEQFF
>TRBV6-2/TRBV6-3|17|TRBD2|TRBJ2-5|few
TGTGCCAGCAGTCCCGCAGGACTAGCGGGGACCCAAGAGACCCAGTACTTC
CASSPAGLAGTQETQYF
>TRBV6-1|14|TRBD1|TRBJ2-7|.
TGTGCCAGCAGTGGGGACAGGGCTAGGAACGAGCAGTACTTC
CASSGDRARNEQYF
>TRBV4-3|17|.|TRBJ2-1|once
TGCGCCAGCAGCCAAGTTCTGGCGCAGGTCCCGTCATATGAGCAGTTCTTC
CASSQVLAQVPSYEQFF
>TRBV30|13|TRBD2|TRBJ2-5|.
TGTGCCTGGAGTCGGGGGGTTCAAGAGACCCAGTACTTC
CAWSRGVQETQYF
>TRBV29-1|12|.|TRBJ2-7|.
TGCAGCGCCATTGAAAGCTCCTACGAGCAGTACTTC
CSAIESSYEQYF
>TRBV3-1|15|.|TRBJ1-4|few
TGTGCCAGCAGCCAAGATCGAGTTTGGGGGGAAAAACTGTTTTTT
CASSQDRVWGEKLFF
>TRBV27|15|TRBD2|TRBJ2-3|few
TGTGCCAGCAGTTTAGCGGGAGGGGATCCAGATACGCAGTATTTT
CASSLAGGDPDTQYF
>TRBV5-1|16|.|TRBJ1-1|.
TGCGCCAGCAGCTTGGCCGGGGAGCAAGCGAACACTGAAGCTTTCTTT
CASSLAGEQANTEAFF